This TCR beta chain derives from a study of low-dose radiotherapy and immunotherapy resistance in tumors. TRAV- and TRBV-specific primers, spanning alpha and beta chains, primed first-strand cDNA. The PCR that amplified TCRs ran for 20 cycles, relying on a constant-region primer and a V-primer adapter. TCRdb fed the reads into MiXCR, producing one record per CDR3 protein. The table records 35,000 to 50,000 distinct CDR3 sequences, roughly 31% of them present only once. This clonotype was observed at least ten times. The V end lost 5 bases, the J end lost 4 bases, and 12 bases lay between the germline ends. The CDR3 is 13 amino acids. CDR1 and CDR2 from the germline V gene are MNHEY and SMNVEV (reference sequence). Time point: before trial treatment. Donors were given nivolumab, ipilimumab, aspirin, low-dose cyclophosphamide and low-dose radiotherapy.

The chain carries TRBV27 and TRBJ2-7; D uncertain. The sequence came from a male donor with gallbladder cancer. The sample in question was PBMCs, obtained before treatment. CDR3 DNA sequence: TGTGCCAGCAGTCAAATAGGTCCATACGAGCAGTACTTC. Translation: CASSQIGPYEQYF.